The 28 T cell receptor beta chains given below trace back to one sample, sequenced in a study of blood T cell repertoires in COVID-19 (dated by TCRdb to the early 2020s). The protocol used for the library was the immunoSEQ multiplex PCR assay. The table comes from immuneACCESS by way of TCRdb, which keeps in-frame sequences with V and J called. Part of the clones is missing from these tables; in studies checked, under half for an unresolved V gene and the rest for unknown reasons. This sample holds 200,000 to 250,000 clones; about four fifths were observed only once. The ten largest clones capture 3% to 4% of the sample. The sample was peripheral blood. These receptors were obtained from a woman aged 18-29 years with acute or convalescent COVID-19.

The chain combines TRBV6-6 with TRBJ2-7; 9 bases fit TRBD1. CDR3 length equals 15 residues. Per germline, CDR1 MNHNY and CDR2 SVGAGI (reference sequence). The ends lost 3 bases at V and 4 bases at J; junction bases unmatched: 7. The CDR3 spells CASSYGGQGTYEQYF. CDR3 coding DNA: TGTGCCAGCAGTTATGGGGGACAGGGTACGTACGAGCAGTACTTC.

The chain employs TRBV6-5 and TRBJ2-1, with TRBD2 identical over 8 bases. V trimming: 3 bases; J trimming: 8 bases; junction bases outside the gene matches: 6. Germline values: CDR1 MNHEY, CDR2 SVGAGI. This CDR3 is built from 14 residues. The CDR3 here is CASSYRTSRDEQFF. In DNA form, the CDR3 reads TGTGCCAGCAGTTATCGGACTAGCCGCGATGAGCAGTTCTTC.

This chain uses TRBV7-9 with TRBJ1-4; 9 bases line up with TRBD1. Germline V gene lookup returns CDR1 SEHNR and CDR2 FQNEAQ (reference sequence). With 1 base clipped from V and 7 bases from J, the junction kept 7 bases outside the gene matches. CDR3 length equals 16 residues. The CDR3 is CASSLVVTGGSEKLFF. Written as DNA, the CDR3 is TGTGCCAGCAGCTTAGTAGTGACAGGGGGAAGTGAAAAACTGTTTTTT.

As concerns this clone: The junction does not match germline at one end; this may be a read error. The rearrangement joins TRBV19 to TRBJ1-1; no clear D gene. The germline V gene encodes CDR1 LNHDA and CDR2 SQIVND (reference sequence). The CDR3 totals 13 residues. The CDR3 DNA reads TGTGTCAGTAGTATTATCCCTAACACTGAAGCTTTCTTT. The encoded protein is CVSSIIPNTEAFF.

The DNA for the CDR3 is TGTGCCAGCAGCTCGGGACAGAACTCCTACGAGCAGTACTTC. Translated, it gives CASSSGQNSYEQYF. The chain employs TRBV5-5 and TRBJ2-7, with TRBD1 matching over 7 bases. Trimming took 3 bases from V and 0 from J; bases not matched to a gene: 3. Germline CDR1 and CDR2: SGHKS and YYEKEE (reference sequence). The CDR3 has 14 residues.

V gene TRBV3-1 (or the pseudogene TRBV3-2) combines with J gene TRBJ1-6; 11 bases match TRBD1. Per the germline V gene, CDR1 is LGHDT and CDR2 is YNNKEL (reference sequence). The CDR3 length is 16 residues. The V gene end was trimmed by 5 bases and the J gene end by 9 bases; junction bases not matched to a gene: 9. CDR3 DNA sequence: TGTGCCAGCAGCGGACCGGGACAGGGGGTAGTTTCACCCCTCCACTTT. This gives the protein CASSGPGQGVVSPLHF.

The chain joins TRBV6-2 or TRBV6-3 to TRBJ1-1, with 9 positions matching TRBD1. The ends lost 6 bases at V and 4 bases at J; junction bases unmatched: 15. Germline assignment: CDR1 MNHEY and CDR2 SVGEGT. CDR3 length: 17 residues. The CDR3 reads CASSLRDRARGGTEAFF. The CDR3 region has the DNA TGTGCCAGCAGCCTCCGGGACAGGGCACGGGGGGGCACTGAAGCTTTCTTT.

There are a few counts of this clone. The chain recombines TRBV7-9 with TRBJ1-4; D is possibly TRBD1 (6 bases). The CDR3 covers 15 residues. V shed 5 bases and J shed 5 bases, with 15 bases lying between them. The germline V gene has CDR1 SEHNR and CDR2 FQNEAQ (reference sequence). The CDR3 loop reads CASSPRGGGNEKLFF. As DNA, the CDR3 is TGTGCCAGCAGCCCGCGGGGAGGGGGGAATGAAAAACTGTTTTTT.

This chain links TRBV27 with TRBJ2-1; 13 bases map to TRBD2. The CDR3 runs 18 residues. Germline-derived CDR1 and CDR2 are MNHEY and SMNVEV (reference sequence). J lost 1 base, V lost 4 bases, and 7 bases had no gene match. The CDR3 region has the DNA TGTGCCAGCAGTTCCGAGACTAGCGGGAGGAGGTCCTACAATGAGCAGTTCTTC. This sequence encodes CASSSETSGRRSYNEQFF.

J is TRBJ1-4 and V is TRBV9; D gene ambiguous. Germline lookup yields CDR1 SGDLS and CDR2 YYNGEE. This CDR3 is 16 amino acids long. The V and J ends lost 4 bases and 6 bases respectively, with 19 bases between them. CDR3: CASSPRPGLSDEKLFF. The CDR3 coding sequence is TGTGCCAGCAGCCCTAGACCGGGTCTAAGCGATGAAAAACTGTTTTTT.

The chain joins TRBV15 to TRBJ1-1, with 8 bases identical to TRBD1. The V gene end was trimmed by 3 bases and the J gene end by 4 bases; junction bases not matched to a gene: 13. This CDR3 region has 17 residues. Per germline, CDR1 LNHNV and CDR2 YYDKDF (reference sequence). The chain's CDR3 is CATSRFSQGAWGTEAFF. CDR3 DNA sequence: TGTGCCACCAGCAGGTTCAGCCAGGGGGCTTGGGGCACTGAAGCTTTCTTT.

V usage is TRBV11-3 and J usage is TRBJ2-1, with 11 bases fitting TRBD2. This CDR3 has 16 residues. Germline V gene data show CDR1 as SGHNT and CDR2 as YENEEA. V was pared by 1 base and J by 7 bases, with 6 bases of the junction left unmatched. The CDR3 DNA reads TGTGCCAGCAGCTTAGTCACTAGCGGGAGAAGGAATGAGCAGTTCTTC. This sequence encodes CASSLVTSGRRNEQFF.

V gene TRBV4-3 combines with J gene TRBJ2-2; 10 bases are a match to TRBD1. V shed 4 bases and J 5 bases; nucleotides not matched to a gene: 10. The CDR3 covers 17 residues. Per the germline V gene, CDR1 is LGHNA and CDR2 is YSLEER. As DNA, the CDR3 is TGCGCCAGCAGCCCAGTGACAGGGGGCTCGGATACCGGGGAGCTGTTTTTT. Its translation is CASSPVTGGSDTGELFF.

The chain combines TRBV25-1 with TRBJ2-2; D is possibly TRBD2 (6 bases). Germline CDR1 and CDR2: MGHDK and SYGVNS. V was shortened by 3 bases and J by 7 bases, with 18 bases between the two germline ends. The CDR3 covers 16 residues. The CDR3 coding sequence is TGTGCCAGCAGTGAGCTCACTAGTAGGGGAGGCGGGGAGCTGTTTTTT. As protein: CASSELTSRGGGELFF.

V is TRBV28 and J is TRBJ2-7; a possible D gene is TRBD1 (5 bases). The V end lost 4 bases, the J end lost 2 bases, and 9 bases lay between the germline ends. The CDR3 runs 13 residues. CDR1 is MDHEN and CDR2 is SYDVKM in the germline V gene. In DNA form, the CDR3 reads TGTGCCAGCAGTTGGGGCGATACCTACGAGCAGTACTTC. It translates to CASSWGDTYEQYF.

This clone was recorded only once. The V call is TRBV3-1 (or the pseudogene TRBV3-2), the J call TRBJ2-6; 8 bases line up with TRBD2. J lost 3 bases, V lost 8 bases, and 3 bases had no gene match. CDR3 length: 14 residues. Germline CDR1 reads LGHDT; CDR2 reads YNNKEL (reference sequence). CDR3 in DNA: TGTGCCAGCGTCGGGAGGGATGGGGCCAACGTCCTGACTTTC. This translates into CASVGRDGANVLTF.

The V and J genes are TRBV27 and TRBJ2-1, with 15 nucleotides matching TRBD2. V lost 5 bases to trimming and J lost 7 bases; unmatched junction nucleotides: 3. The CDR3 has 15 residues. Germline lookup yields CDR1 MNHEY and CDR2 SMNVEV (reference sequence). DNA of the CDR3: TGTGCCAGCAGTGACGGGACTAGCGGGAGGAATGAGCAGTTCTTC. It is translated as CASSDGTSGRNEQFF.

The sample holds a few counts of this clone. This sequence joins TRBV14 and TRBJ2-1; TRBD2 matches 10 bases. In germline, CDR1 is SGHDN, CDR2 FVKESK. The CDR3 spans 15 residues. The V segment lost 4 bases and the J segment 5 bases; nucleotides outside the gene matches: 5. The CDR3 DNA reads as TGTGCCAGCAGCCGCGGGACTAGCGACCACAATGAGCAGTTCTTC. Protein: CASSRGTSDHNEQFF.

This chain links TRBV30 with TRBJ1-1; the match to TRBD1 covers 8 bases. V trimming: 5 bases; J trimming: 4 bases; junction bases outside the gene matches: 9. This CDR3 has 14 residues. Looked up from germline, CDR1 is GTSNPN and CDR2 is SVGIG (reference sequence). CDR3 amino acids: CAWGLQGVSTEAFF. CDR3 sequence (DNA): TGTGCCTGGGGATTACAGGGGGTATCCACTGAAGCTTTCTTT. Combining the CDR3 with reference TRBV30 and TRBJ1-1 gives the whole variable domain SQTIHQWPATLVQPVGSPLSLECTVEGTSNPNLYWYRQAAGRGLQLLFYSVGIGQISSEVPQNLSASRPQDRQFILSSKKLLLSDSGFYLCAWGLQGVSTEAFFGQGTRLTVV.

This clone was counted at least ten times. The V call is TRBV11-3, the J call TRBJ2-7; 7 bases agree with TRBD2. CDR3 size: 16 residues. V lost 5 bases, J lost 5 bases, and 15 bases stayed unmatched. From germline, CDR1 is SGHNT and CDR2 YENEEA. The chain's CDR3 is CASSRGLSPGADEQYF. CDR3 DNA: TGTGCCAGCAGCCGGGGACTATCCCCCGGGGCGGACGAGCAGTACTTC.

In this sample, this clone turned up once. The chain recombines TRBV15 with TRBJ2-1; 7 nucleotides align to TRBD2. The trim removed 1 base at V and 5 bases at J, leaving 11 bases unmatched. This CDR3 spans 17 amino acids. Germline CDR1 is LNHNV and CDR2 is YYDKDF (reference sequence). The CDR3 loop reads CATSRGDEAGEHNEQFF. CDR3 bases: TGTGCCACCAGCAGAGGGGATGAGGCGGGGGAGCACAATGAGCAGTTCTTC.

V gene TRBV18 combines with J gene TRBJ2-3, with 12 nucleotides matching TRBD2. Germline CDR1 is KGHSH and CDR2 is LQKENI. V shed 3 bases and J 8 bases; nucleotides not matched to a gene: 9. The CDR3 spans 16 residues. The CDR3 DNA reads TGTGCCAGCTCACCTCCTTCGACTAGCGGGGGTGGTACGCAGTATTTT. It codes for CASSPPSTSGGGTQYF.

The chain employs TRBV6-5 and TRBJ1-3, with TRBD1 matching over 7 bases. J was trimmed by 4 bases and V by 7 bases; bases with no gene match: 7. Looked up from germline, CDR1 is MNHEY and CDR2 is SVGAGI. The CDR3 length is 14 residues. The CDR3 DNA reads as TGTGCCAGCAAGCCAGGGGGATCCGGAAACACCATATATTTT. This codes for CASKPGGSGNTIYF.

The CDR3 bases are TGTGCCAGCAGTCCTAGCGGGACGAGAGGGGAGACCCAGTACTTC. Amino acids: CASSPSGTRGETQYF. The V and J genes are TRBV7-9 and TRBJ2-5, with TRBD2 identical over 9 bases. J was trimmed by 5 bases and V by 6 bases; bases with no gene match: 10. CDR3 length: 15 amino acids. Germline V gene data show CDR1 as SEHNR and CDR2 as FQNEAQ (reference sequence).

The chain is built from TRBV5-1 and TRBJ2-1, with TRBD2 matching over 7 bases. Germline V gene sequence: CDR1 SGHRS, CDR2 YFSETQ. The CDR3 is 19 amino acids. V lost 0 bases, J lost 4 bases, and 16 bases stayed unmatched. The CDR3 loop is CASSLGGGLVLGKYNEQFF. The CDR3 bases are TGCGCCAGCAGCTTGGGAGGCGGACTAGTCCTGGGCAAGTACAATGAGCAGTTCTTC.

The chain couples TRBV5-1 to TRBJ2-1, with TRBD2 identical over 10 bases. J was trimmed by 0 bases and V by 4 bases; bases with no gene match: 7. The CDR3 totals 17 residues. CDR1 and CDR2 from the germline V gene are SGHRS and YFSETQ. CDR3 sequence reads: CASSRGLADSSYNEQFF. CDR3 DNA sequence: TGCGCCAGCAGCAGAGGACTAGCGGATAGCTCCTACAATGAGCAGTTCTTC. The variable domain in full, completed from reference TRBV5-1 and TRBJ2-1, reads KAGVTQTPRYLIKTRGQQVTLSCSPISGHRSVSWYQQTPGQGLQFLFEYFSETQRNKGNFPGRFSGRQFSNSRSEMNVSTLELGDSALYLCASSRGLADSSYNEQFFGPGTRLTVL.

The chain carries TRBV19 and TRBJ2-2; 9 nucleotides match TRBD2. J gave up 3 bases and V 4 bases, and 18 bases lay outside the gene matches. Germline V gene lookup returns CDR1 LNHDA and CDR2 SQIVND (reference sequence). CDR3 length: 20 residues. The CDR3 nucleotides read TGTGCCAGTAGTACTATAACCGGGACTAGCCGGAGGTGGGACACCGGGGAGCTGTTTTTT. Translated: CASSTITGTSRRWDTGELFF.

The chain recombines TRBV11-2 with TRBJ1-5; 11 bases fit TRBD1. This CDR3 region has 14 residues. CDR1 SGHAT and CDR2 FQNNGV come from the germline V gene. After removal of 5 bases from V and 6 bases from J, the junction contained 3 bases not matched to a gene. The CDR3 DNA follows: TGTGCCAGCAGCGGGGGGACAGGGGGTCAGCCCCAGCATTTT. Encoded protein: CASSGGTGGQPQHF.